A single sample is the source of the 8 T cell receptor beta chains below, sequenced in a study of T cell repertoires in cytomegalovirus infection. TCRdb used MiXCR to reprocess the reads, holding one entry per CDR3 protein. Of some 480,000 distinct CDR3 sequences listed, 30% to 35% were seen once; the top ten hold about a sixth. These receptors lack a known antigen. Sequenced material: cultured PBMCs, taken from culture after CMV antigen stimulation. Receptor source: a human donor in good health (CMV status not recorded). Some clones in this sample may be carry-over from other donors' samples.

The table lists this clonotype with a few counts. V usage is TRBV9 and J usage is TRBJ2-3; 8 nucleotides line up with TRBD2. Germline V gene sequence: CDR1 SGDLS, CDR2 YYNGEE. The CDR3 extends over 16 amino acids. V shed 1 base and J 4 bases; nucleotides not matched to a gene: 8. CDR3 in amino acids: CASSVMSGSGADTQYF. The CDR3 bases are TGTGCCAGCAGCGTAATGAGCGGGAGTGGCGCAGATACGCAGTATTTT. Full variable domain (outside the CDR3, taken from reference TRBV9 and TRBJ2-3): DSGVTQTPKHLITATGQRVTLRCSPRSGDLSVYWYQQSLDQGLQFLIQYYNGEERAKGNILERFSAQQFPDLHSELNLSSLELGDSALYFCASSVMSGSGADTQYFGPGTRLTVL.

This clonotype was detected only a few times. The chain uses TRBV7-2 and TRBJ2-5; the D is unclear. Germline V gene data show CDR1 as SGHTA and CDR2 as FQGNSA. V was cut by 1 base and J by 5 bases, with 14 bases left in between. The CDR3 length is 15 residues. CDR3: CASSLELGIRETQYF. DNA of the CDR3: TGTGCCAGCAGCTTAGAACTGGGGATCCGGGAGACCCAGTACTTC.

This clonotype was counted a few times. The genes are TRBV6-2 or TRBV6-3 and TRBJ2-3; 7 positions agree with TRBD1. This CDR3 is 15 amino acids long. The germline V gene encodes CDR1 MNHEY and CDR2 SVGEGT. V was clipped by 2 bases and J by 0 bases; unmatched bases: 2. DNA for the CDR3: TGTGCCAGCAGTTACGACAGGGATAGCACAGATACGCAGTATTTT. It specifies CASSYDRDSTDTQYF.

This clonotype was seen a handful of times. The CDR3 protein is CASSVGTDNSGANVLTF. Written as DNA, the CDR3 is TGTGCCAGCAGTGTGGGGACGGATAACTCTGGGGCCAACGTCCTGACTTTC. V gene TRBV6-5 combines with J gene TRBJ2-6; D is tentatively TRBD1 or TRBD2 (5 bases each). Germline assignment: CDR1 MNHEY and CDR2 SVGAGI. V gave up 5 bases and J gave up 0 bases, with 14 bases separating them. The CDR3 consists of 17 residues.

This clonotype has only a few counts. The chain employs TRBV10-3 and TRBJ2-1; D not certain. Per the germline V gene, CDR1 is ENHRY and CDR2 is SYGVKD. V was trimmed by 6 bases and J by 5 bases, leaving 5 bases between them. This CDR3 has 11 amino acids. The CDR3 sequence is CAIRLNNEQFF. DNA of the CDR3: TGTGCCATCAGATTAAACAATGAGCAGTTCTTC.

This clonotype was observed a handful of times. CDR3 bases: TGTGCCAGCAGTTCCTCGGCCCTCCACTTT. Amino acid sequence: CASSSSALHF. The chain joins TRBV28 to TRBJ1-6, with D unresolved. CDR3 size: 10 residues. Germline V gene data show CDR1 as MDHEN and CDR2 as SYDVKM. V was clipped by 4 bases and J by 14 bases, with 6 bases between them. The full variable domain, with the rest looked up from reference TRBV28 and TRBJ1-6, is DVKVTQSSRYLVKRTGEKVFLECVQDMDHENMFWYRQDPGLGLRLIYFSYDVKMKEKGDIPEGYSVSREKKERFSLILESASTNQTSMYLCASSSSALHFGNGTRLTVT.

CDR3 sequence: CSVSNRGGGIQYF. Here the CDR3 DNA reads TGCAGCGTTTCCAATCGAGGGGGGGGGATTCAGTACTTC. The V gene is TRBV29-1, the J gene TRBJ2-4; tentative D call: TRBD2 (7 bases). Per germline, CDR1 SQVTM and CDR2 ANQGSEA. This CDR3 spans 13 amino acids. V was cut by 5 bases and J by 10 bases, with 18 bases left in between.

The gene calls are TRBV19 and TRBJ2-3; D tentatively fits TRBD1 or TRBD2 (5 bases each). This CDR3 has 13 residues. V gave up 8 bases and J gave up 2 bases, with 11 bases separating them. From germline, CDR1 is LNHDA and CDR2 SQIVND (reference sequence). DNA of the CDR3: TGTGCCAGTGAAGGGACCGCCACAGATACGCAGTATTTT. This gives the protein CASEGTATDTQYF. Looking up the rest from reference TRBV19 and TRBJ2-3 gives the full variable domain: DGGITQSPKYLFRKEGQNVTLSCEQNLNHDAMYWYRQDPGQGLRLIYYSQIVNDFQKGDIAEGYSVSREKKESFPLTVTSAQKNPTAFYLCASEGTATDTQYFGPGTRLTVL.